What follows describes a single TCR beta chain. The clone's antigen remains unknown. It has no much larger one-base neighbor in the sample; base qualities were not kept. The CDR3, cysteine through phenylalanine, is 15 amino acids long. Kept here is only the CDR3 DNA, which spans 45 bases and is read in frame from base 1. From a lookup of the germline V gene, CDR1 and CDR2 are SGHVS and FQNEAQ. V is shortened by 0 bases, J by 5 bases, and the region joining them spans 13 bases. The CDR3 regions of human TCRbeta chains were analyzed by immunosequencing. On the study's bioinformatics: Repertoire TCRs were checked for matches against a reference library of SARS-CoV-2-specific TCRs that had been generated using the MIRA antigen-specificity platform. Breadth was defined as the fraction of unique TCRs that were SARS-CoV-2-associated, and depth was defined as the fraction of total T cells that were SARS-CoV-2-associated. Using the MIRA data, each spike-specific TCR was assigned both to the spike region to which the TCR was reactive and to a CD4 or CD8 class. Log10-transformed breadth and depth values were compared by one-way ANOVA with Sidak's multiple comparisons tests. What TCRdb holds here is the immuneACCESS table cut down to in-frame rearrangements. Part of the clones is not present; checked against another copy, under half of the missing clones reflect an unresolved V gene, and the others are unexplained. That table gives V, J and clone size, and the DNA gave D and trimming. The sample yields around 87,000 clones; under 95% were counted once. 22% of the sample rests with the top ten.

Per the publication, the time point label means: baseline before first vaccination. Vaccinee samples came from UK trials COV001 and COV002, including a single-blind randomized controlled phase 2/3 trial of AZD1222 (ChAdOx1 nCoV-19) in healthy adults. Trial participant PBMC samples were collected at day 0 and day 28 after the second dose for TCRbeta chain sequencing. This sample was taken from a study of T cell responses to AZD1222 COVID-19 vaccine (dated by TCRdb to the early 2020s). With respect to the entire study: AZD1222 recipients given second doses at about 4 weeks or at about 12 weeks were pooled, since spike-specific TCR depth and breadth were not found to differ between the two schedules. TCR sequencing was performed for 230 to 250 trial participants, of whom roughly 200 were given two doses of AZD1222 and around 25 were given two doses of MenACWY control vaccine. Enrollment into the trials was organized by age into subgroups of 18-55, 56-69 and 70-plus years, and those subgroups contained roughly 140, 27 and 60 TCR-sequenced participants, respectively.

Results and caveats for the whole study, not just this receptor: Nearly half of unique spike-specific TCRs reportedly recognized epitopes outside regions mutated in the B.1.351 and B.1.1.7 variants. The whole spike protein was spanned by vaccine-associated CD4 TCRs, and dominant responses were seen in regions 160-218 and 743-854. Participants were mostly white British and included more females than males, and it was suggested by the authors that clonal diversity may have been underestimated. The 56-69-year group was small, and its depth increase did not reach significance, likely because of low power. After two AZD1222 doses, both the breadth and the depth of spike-specific TCRs were significantly higher than at day 0 and than in MenACWY recipients. No day 14 peak-response samples were available, so repertoires were characterized only after the peak T cell response. Only six or seven AZD1222 recipients were SARS-CoV-2 seropositive at baseline, limiting conclusions about previously exposed vaccinees.

The rearranged segments are TRBV7-8 and TRBJ1-1; a weak D assignment points to TRBD1 (5 bases agree). This TCR came from an adult in good health. Sequencing used peripheral blood, obtained on day 0 of AZD1222 vaccination. The encoded CDR3 is CASSLANQGGTEAFF. The sequenced DNA: TGTGCCAGCAGCTTAGCCAATCAGGGTGGTACTGAAGCTTTCTTT.